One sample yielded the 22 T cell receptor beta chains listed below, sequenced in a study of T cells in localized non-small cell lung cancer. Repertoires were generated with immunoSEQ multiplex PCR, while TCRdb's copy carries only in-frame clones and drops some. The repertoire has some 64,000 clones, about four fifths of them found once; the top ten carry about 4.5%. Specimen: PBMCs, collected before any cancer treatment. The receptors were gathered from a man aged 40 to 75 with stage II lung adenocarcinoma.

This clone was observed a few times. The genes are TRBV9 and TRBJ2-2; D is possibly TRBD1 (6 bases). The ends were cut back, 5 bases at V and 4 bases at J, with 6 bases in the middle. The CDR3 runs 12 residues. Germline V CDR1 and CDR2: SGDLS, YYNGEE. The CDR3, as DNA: TGTGCCAGCAGGGGGGCCACCGGGGAGCTGTTTTTT. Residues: CASRGATGELFF.

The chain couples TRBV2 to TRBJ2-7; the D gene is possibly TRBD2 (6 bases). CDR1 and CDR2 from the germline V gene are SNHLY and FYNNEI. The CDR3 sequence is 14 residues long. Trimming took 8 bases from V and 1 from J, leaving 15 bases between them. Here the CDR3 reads CASGELAASYEQYF. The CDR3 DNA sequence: TGTGCCAGCGGGGAATTAGCGGCATCCTACGAGCAGTACTTC. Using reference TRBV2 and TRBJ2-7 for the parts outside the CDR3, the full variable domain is EPEVTQTPSHQVTQMGQEVILRCVPISNHLYFYWYRQILGQKVEFLVSFYNNEISEKSEIFDDQFSVERPDGSNFTLKIRSTKLEDSAMYFCASGELAASYEQYFGPGTRLTVT.

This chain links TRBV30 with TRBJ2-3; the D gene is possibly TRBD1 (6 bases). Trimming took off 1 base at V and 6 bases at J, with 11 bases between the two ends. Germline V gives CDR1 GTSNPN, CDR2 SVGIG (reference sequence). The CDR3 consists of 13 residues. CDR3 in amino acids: CAWSAPGQDTQYF. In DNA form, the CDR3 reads TGTGCCTGGAGTGCCCCAGGACAGGATACGCAGTATTTT.

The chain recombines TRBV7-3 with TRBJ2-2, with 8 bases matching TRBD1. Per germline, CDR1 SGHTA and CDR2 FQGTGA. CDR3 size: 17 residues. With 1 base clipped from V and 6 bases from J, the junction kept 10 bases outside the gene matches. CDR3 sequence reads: CASSLSPRTGSAGELFF. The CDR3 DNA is TGTGCCAGCAGCTTAAGTCCTAGGACAGGGTCAGCCGGGGAGCTGTTTTTT.

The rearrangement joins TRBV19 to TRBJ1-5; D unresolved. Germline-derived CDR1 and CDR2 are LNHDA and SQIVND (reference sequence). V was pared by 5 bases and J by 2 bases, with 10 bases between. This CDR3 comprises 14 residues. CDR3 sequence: CASSSIAGNQPQHF. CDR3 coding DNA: TGTGCCAGTAGTTCCATTGCGGGCAATCAGCCCCAGCATTTT.

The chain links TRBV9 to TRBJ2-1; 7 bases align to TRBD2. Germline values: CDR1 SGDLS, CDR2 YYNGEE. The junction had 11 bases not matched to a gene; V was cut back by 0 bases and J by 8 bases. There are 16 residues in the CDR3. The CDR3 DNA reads TGTGCCAGCAGCGTAGGTGGCCTAGCGGTCTGGGATGAGCAGTTCTTC. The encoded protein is CASSVGGLAVWDEQFF. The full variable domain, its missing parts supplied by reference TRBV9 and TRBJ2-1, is DSGVTQTPKHLITATGQRVTLRCSPRSGDLSVYWYQQSLDQGLQFLIQYYNGEERAKGNILERFSAQQFPDLHSELNLSSLELGDSALYFCASSVGGLAVWDEQFFGPGTRLTVL.

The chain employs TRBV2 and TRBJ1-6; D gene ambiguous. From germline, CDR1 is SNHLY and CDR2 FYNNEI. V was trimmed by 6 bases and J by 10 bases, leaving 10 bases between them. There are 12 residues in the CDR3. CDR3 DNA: TGTGCCAGCAGGGCCTTTCGATCACCCCTCCACTTT. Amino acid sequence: CASRAFRSPLHF.

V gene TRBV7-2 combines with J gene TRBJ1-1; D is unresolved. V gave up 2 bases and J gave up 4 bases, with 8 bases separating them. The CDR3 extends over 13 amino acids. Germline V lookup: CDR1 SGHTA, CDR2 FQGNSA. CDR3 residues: CASSLSGFTEAFF. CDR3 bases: TGTGCCAGCAGCTTATCCGGTTTCACTGAAGCTTTCTTT.

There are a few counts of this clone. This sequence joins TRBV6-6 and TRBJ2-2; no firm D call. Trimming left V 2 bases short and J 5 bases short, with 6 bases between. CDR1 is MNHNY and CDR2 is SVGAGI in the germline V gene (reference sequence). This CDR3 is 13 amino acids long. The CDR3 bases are TGTGCCAGCAGTTACCTGCCGACCGGGGAGCTGTTTTTT. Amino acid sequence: CASSYLPTGELFF.

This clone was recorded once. The CDR3 protein is CASGSRVHYGYTF. DNA for the CDR3: TGTGCTAGTGGTTCACGGGTTCACTATGGCTACACCTTC. V is TRBV12-5 and J is TRBJ1-2, with no clear D. CDR1 is LGHNT and CDR2 is FRNRAP in the germline V gene. Trimming left V 4 bases short and J 3 bases short, with 9 bases between. The CDR3 has 13 residues.

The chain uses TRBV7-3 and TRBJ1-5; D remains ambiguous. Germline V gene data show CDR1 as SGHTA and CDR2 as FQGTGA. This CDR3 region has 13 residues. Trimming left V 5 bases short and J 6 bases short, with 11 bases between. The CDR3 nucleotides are TGTGCCAGCAGCCTGGACGGAACTCAGCCCCAGCATTTT. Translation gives CASSLDGTQPQHF.

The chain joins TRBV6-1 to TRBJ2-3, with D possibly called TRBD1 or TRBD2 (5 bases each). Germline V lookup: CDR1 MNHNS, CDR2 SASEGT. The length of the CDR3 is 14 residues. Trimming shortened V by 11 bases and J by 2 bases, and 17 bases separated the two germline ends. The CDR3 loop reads CACQGVALTDTQYF. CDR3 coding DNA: TGTGCCTGCCAGGGAGTAGCGCTCACAGATACGCAGTATTTT.

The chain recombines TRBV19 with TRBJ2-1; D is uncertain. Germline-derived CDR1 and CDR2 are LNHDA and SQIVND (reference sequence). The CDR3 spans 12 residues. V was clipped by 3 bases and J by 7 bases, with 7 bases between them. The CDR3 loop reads CASSIDRNEQFF. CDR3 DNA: TGTGCCAGTAGTATTGATCGGAATGAGCAGTTCTTC.

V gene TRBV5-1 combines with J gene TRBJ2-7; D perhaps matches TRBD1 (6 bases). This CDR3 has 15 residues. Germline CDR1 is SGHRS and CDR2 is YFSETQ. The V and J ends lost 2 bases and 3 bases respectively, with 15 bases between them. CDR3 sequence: CASSLDGQSGYEQYF. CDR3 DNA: TGCGCCAGCAGCTTAGACGGACAGTCAGGCTACGAGCAGTACTTC.

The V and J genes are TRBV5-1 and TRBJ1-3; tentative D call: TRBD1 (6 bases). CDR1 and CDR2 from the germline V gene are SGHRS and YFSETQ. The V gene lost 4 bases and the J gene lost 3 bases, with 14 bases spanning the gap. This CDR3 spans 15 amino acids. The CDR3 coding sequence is TGCGCCAGCAGCGTACAGGGAATAAGTGGAAACACCATATATTTT. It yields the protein CASSVQGISGNTIYF.

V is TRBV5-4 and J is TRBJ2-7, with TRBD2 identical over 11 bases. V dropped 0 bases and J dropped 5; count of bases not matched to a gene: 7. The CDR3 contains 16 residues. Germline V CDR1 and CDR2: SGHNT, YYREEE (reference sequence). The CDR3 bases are TGTGCCAGCAGCTTGGGGGGTAGCGGGAGGGTCGACGAGCAGTACTTC. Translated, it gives CASSLGGSGRVDEQYF.

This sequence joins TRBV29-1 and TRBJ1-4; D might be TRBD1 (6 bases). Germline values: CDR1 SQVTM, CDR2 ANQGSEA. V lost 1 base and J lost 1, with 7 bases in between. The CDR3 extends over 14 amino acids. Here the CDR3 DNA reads TGCAGCGTTGAAGCCAGGGGAACTAATGAAAAACTGTTTTTT. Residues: CSVEARGTNEKLFF.

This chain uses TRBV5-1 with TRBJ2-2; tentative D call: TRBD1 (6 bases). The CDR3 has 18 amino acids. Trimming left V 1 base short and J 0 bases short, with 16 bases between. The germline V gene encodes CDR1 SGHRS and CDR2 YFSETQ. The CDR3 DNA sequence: TGCGCCAGCAGCTTGTATGCCCGGGACACAGCGAACACCGGGGAGCTGTTTTTT. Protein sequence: CASSLYARDTANTGELFF.

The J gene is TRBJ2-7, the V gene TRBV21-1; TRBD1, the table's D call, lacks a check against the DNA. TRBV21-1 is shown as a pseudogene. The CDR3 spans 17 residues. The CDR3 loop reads CASSKGYRGPAGYEQYF. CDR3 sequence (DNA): TGTGCCAGCAGCAAAGGTTACAGGGGCCCGGCGGGGTACGAGCAGTACTTC.

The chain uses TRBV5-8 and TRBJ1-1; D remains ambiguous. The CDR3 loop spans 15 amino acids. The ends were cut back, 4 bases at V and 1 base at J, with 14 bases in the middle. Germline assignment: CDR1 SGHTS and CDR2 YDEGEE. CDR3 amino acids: CASSPGGFSNTEAFF. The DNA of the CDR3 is TGTGCCAGCAGCCCTGGAGGCTTTTCGAACACTGAAGCTTTCTTT.

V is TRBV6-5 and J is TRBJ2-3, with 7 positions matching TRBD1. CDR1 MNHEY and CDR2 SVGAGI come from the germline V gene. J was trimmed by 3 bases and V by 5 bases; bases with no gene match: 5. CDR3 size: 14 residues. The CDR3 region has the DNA TGTGCCAGCAGTCTCGGGACAGTAACAGATACGCAGTATTTT. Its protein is CASSLGTVTDTQYF.

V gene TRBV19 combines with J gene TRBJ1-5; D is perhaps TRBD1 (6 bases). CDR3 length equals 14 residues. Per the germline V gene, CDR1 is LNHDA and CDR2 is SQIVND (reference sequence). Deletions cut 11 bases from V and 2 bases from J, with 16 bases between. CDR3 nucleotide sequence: TGTGCCTCAGACACACAGGGAGGCAATCAGCCCCAGCATTTT. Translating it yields CASDTQGGNQPQHF.